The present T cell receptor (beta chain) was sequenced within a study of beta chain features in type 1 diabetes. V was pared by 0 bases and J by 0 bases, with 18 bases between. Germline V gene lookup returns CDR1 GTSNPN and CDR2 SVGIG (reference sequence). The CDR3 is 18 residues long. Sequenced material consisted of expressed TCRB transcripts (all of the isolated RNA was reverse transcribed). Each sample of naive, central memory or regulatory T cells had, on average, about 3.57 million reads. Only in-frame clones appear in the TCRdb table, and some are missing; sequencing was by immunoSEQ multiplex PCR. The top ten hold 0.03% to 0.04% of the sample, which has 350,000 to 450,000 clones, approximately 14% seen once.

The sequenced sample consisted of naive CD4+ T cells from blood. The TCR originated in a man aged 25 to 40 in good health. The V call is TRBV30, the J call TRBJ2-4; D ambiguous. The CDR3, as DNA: TGTGCCTGGAGTGTAAGGTTGTCGGCCCCGGGAGCCAAAAACATTCAGTACTTC. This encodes CAWSVRLSAPGAKNIQYF.